Presented here are 24 T cell receptor beta chains from one specimen sequenced in a study of blood T cells in healthy people across ages. Next came a second PCR, run for roughly 7 to 12 cycles, which used a sample-barcoded 5' primer along with a J-beta primer mix. TCRdb passed the 5' RACE reads through MiXCR, listing each CDR3 protein once. The table lists under 2,000,000 distinct CDR3 sequences, around half of them singletons. Sequenced: blood. These receptors were collected from a woman between 40 and 50 years old in good health.

The table lists this clonotype with a few counts. This chain uses TRBV3-1 with TRBJ2-7; 7 bases are a match to TRBD1. The CDR3 is made up of 17 amino acids. The germline V gene has CDR1 LGHDT and CDR2 YNNKEL (reference sequence). With V trimmed by 0 bases and J by 5 bases, 13 bases remained unmatched. The DNA for the CDR3 is TGTGCCAGCAGCCAAGAACCGACAGGGTCTCCTGGCGACGAGCAGTACTTC. Encoded protein: CASSQEPTGSPGDEQYF.

This clonotype appeared a few times. V and J are TRBV28 and TRBJ1-2; D might be TRBD1 (6 bases). The CDR3 spans 16 residues. Trimming removed 5 bases from V and 7 bases from J, with 23 bases in between. Germline assignment: CDR1 MDHEN and CDR2 SYDVKM. This CDR3 is CASSAQLRGLKGGYTF. DNA of the CDR3: TGTGCCAGCAGTGCGCAGCTCAGGGGCCTCAAGGGTGGCTACACCTTC.

V gene TRBV6-5 combines with J gene TRBJ1-4, with 8 bases fitting TRBD1. The J segment lost 8 bases and the V segment lost 6 bases, leaving 8 bases of the junction unmatched. Germline V gene sequence: CDR1 MNHEY, CDR2 SVGAGI. This CDR3 spans 14 amino acids. The chain's CDR3 is CASRPTGVNEKLFF. CDR3 coding DNA: TGTGCCAGCAGACCGACAGGGGTAAACGAAAAACTGTTTTTT.

This chain joins TRBV7-9 and TRBJ2-5; possible D gene TRBD1, 6 bases. V lost 5 bases, J lost 1 base, and 14 bases lay in between. Germline CDR1 reads SEHNR; CDR2 reads FQNEAQ (reference sequence). The CDR3 runs 15 residues. The CDR3 region is CASSQYGQTQETQYF. CDR3 sequence (DNA): TGTGCCAGCAGCCAATACGGACAGACCCAAGAGACCCAGTACTTC.

This clonotype was found a few times. The genes are TRBV24-1 and TRBJ1-2; D uncertain. Germline CDR1 reads KGHDR; CDR2 reads SFDVKD. Trimming removed 3 bases at V and 4 bases at J, with 8 bases between. The length of the CDR3 is 13 residues. The CDR3 DNA reads TGTGCCACCAGTGATGGGCGCAGCTATGGCTACACCTTC. Amino acids: CATSDGRSYGYTF.

Only a few counts were recorded for this clonotype. V gene TRBV13 combines with J gene TRBJ2-5; TRBD1 matches 8 bases. The DNA end favors TRBJ2-7, so the J call may be wrong. The germline V gene encodes CDR1 PRHDT and CDR2 FYEKMQ (reference sequence). The CDR3 loop spans 13 amino acids. Written as DNA, the CDR3 is TGTGCCAGCAGCTGGACAGGGATCGACGAGCAGTACTTC. It yields the protein CASSWTGIDEQYF.

V and J are TRBV6-1 and TRBJ2-3, with D possibly TRBD1 on 5 matching bases. The CDR3 covers 13 residues. Trimming stripped 7 bases from V and 5 bases from J, with 13 bases between. Germline V CDR1 and CDR2: MNHNS, SASEGT. The DNA for the CDR3 is TGTGCCAGCAACCGCAGGGAACTAGATACGCAGTATTTT. It translates to CASNRRELDTQYF.

J is TRBJ2-5 and V is TRBV28; maybe TRBD1 (5 bases). The J call is uncertain, as TRBJ2-7 better fits the DNA end. Germline values: CDR1 MDHEN, CDR2 SYDVKM. This CDR3 has 16 amino acids. The CDR3: CASSHNQGVGVGEQYF. CDR3 DNA sequence: TGTGCCAGCAGCCATAACCAAGGGGTAGGGGTTGGCGAGCAGTACTTC.

The CDR3 DNA reads as TGTGCCAGCACAGGACTAGCGAAGGCAGATACGCAGTATTTT. It translates to CASTGLAKADTQYF. The chain combines TRBV28 with TRBJ2-3; 9 bases align to TRBD2. The V gene's germline CDR1 is MDHEN and CDR2 SYDVKM. V lost 7 bases to trimming and J lost 4 bases; unmatched junction nucleotides: 6. The CDR3 is 14 residues long.

The chain uses TRBV27 and TRBJ2-7; D may match TRBD1 or TRBD2 (5 bases each). The J call is doubtful: the DNA matches TRBJ2-5 better. Germline assignment: CDR1 MNHEY and CDR2 SMNVEV (reference sequence). This CDR3 contains 14 residues. The CDR3: CASSFGDPGTTQYF. The CDR3 region has the DNA TGTGCCAGCAGTTTCGGGGACCCCGGAACGACCCAGTACTTC.

This clonotype was picked up a small number of times. J is TRBJ2-6 and V is TRBV28, with D unclear. Germline assignment: CDR1 MDHEN and CDR2 SYDVKM. V was cut by 5 bases and J by 0 bases, with 8 bases left in between. This CDR3 contains 15 residues. The CDR3 is CASSAKSSGANVLTF. The CDR3 DNA sequence: TGTGCCAGCAGTGCGAAAAGCTCTGGGGCCAACGTCCTGACTTTC.

The chain joins TRBV27 to TRBJ2-7, with D maybe TRBD2 (5 bases). The CDR3 contains 14 residues. Between the trimmed V and J ends, which lost 4 bases and 3 bases, there was a span of 13 bases. CDR1 MNHEY and CDR2 SMNVEV come from the germline V gene (reference sequence). DNA of the CDR3: TGTGCCAGCAGTTCCCCCTCCGGACTCTACGAGCAGTACTTC. Translation: CASSSPSGLYEQYF.

The chain combines TRBV24-1 with TRBJ1-4; 7 nucleotides align to TRBD1. Germline-derived CDR1 and CDR2 are KGHDR and SFDVKD. The V segment lost 4 bases and the J segment 8 bases; nucleotides outside the gene matches: 12. This CDR3 is built from 16 residues. The CDR3 nucleotides are TGTGCCACCAGTGACGGAACAGGGGTTTTTGGGGAAAAACTGTTTTTT. Encoded protein: CATSDGTGVFGEKLFF.

This chain connects TRBV29-1 to TRBJ2-1; the match to TRBD1 covers 10 bases. With 4 bases clipped from V and 1 base from J, the junction kept 7 bases outside the gene matches. CDR1 is SQVTM, CDR2 ANQGSEA, per germline. The CDR3 is 16 amino acids. In DNA form, the CDR3 reads TGCAGCGTTGCCGGGACAGGGGATATATCCTACAATGAGCAGTTCTTC. Residues: CSVAGTGDISYNEQFF.

The J gene is TRBJ2-4, the V gene TRBV15; tentatively, D is TRBD1 (5 bases). Germline-derived CDR1 and CDR2 are LNHNV and YYDKDF (reference sequence). The CDR3 sequence is 17 residues long. V lost 3 bases and J 0 bases, leaving 15 bases between the germline ends. This CDR3 reads CATSSHGQGIAKNIQYF. The CDR3 DNA sequence: TGTGCCACCAGCAGTCACGGGCAGGGCATAGCCAAAAACATTCAGTACTTC.

This clonotype was picked up many times. The gene calls are TRBV7-2 and TRBJ2-3; D is perhaps TRBD2 (5 bases). The CDR3 length is 14 residues. The V and J ends lost 6 bases and 0 bases respectively, with 10 bases between them. CDR1 and CDR2 (germline): SGHTA, FQGNSA. In nucleotides, the CDR3 is TGTGCCAGCAGTTCTCGGACTAGCACAGATACGCAGTATTTT. Its translation: CASSSRTSTDTQYF.

This chain links TRBV7-9 with TRBJ1-4; D remains ambiguous. Germline values: CDR1 SEHNR, CDR2 FQNEAQ (reference sequence). This CDR3 spans 14 amino acids. Deletions cut 1 base from V and 4 bases from J, with 7 bases between. CDR3 region: CASSLEGLNEKLFF. The CDR3 DNA follows: TGTGCCAGCAGCTTAGAAGGTCTTAATGAAAAACTGTTTTTT.

The genes are TRBV6-1 and TRBJ2-1; 8 nucleotides agree with TRBD2. The CDR3 extends over 16 amino acids. Germline values: CDR1 MNHNS, CDR2 SASEGT. The trim removed 1 base at V and 3 bases at J, leaving 5 bases unmatched. In nucleotides, the CDR3 is TGTGCCAGCAGTGAAGGGGCGGGGGGCGTCTACAATGAGCAGTTCTTC. As protein: CASSEGAGGVYNEQFF.

The genes are TRBV29-1 and TRBJ1-2; TRBD1 matches at 12 bases. This CDR3 contains 17 residues. V was pared by 1 base and J by 4 bases, with 10 bases of the junction left unmatched. Germline V gene data show CDR1 as SQVTM and CDR2 as ANQGSEA. The CDR3: CSVEVIGTGGAGYGYTF. CDR3 in DNA: TGCAGCGTTGAAGTTATAGGGACAGGGGGCGCCGGCTATGGCTACACCTTC. Complete variable domain (other parts from reference TRBV29-1 and TRBJ1-2): SAVISQKPSRDICQRGTSLTIQCQVDSQVTMMFWYRQQPGQSLTLIATANQGSEATYESGFVIDKFPISRPNLTFSTLTVSNMSPEDSSIYLCSVEVIGTGGAGYGYTFGSGTRLTVV.

This clonotype was counted ten times or more. The V and J genes are TRBV9 and TRBJ2-7; 8 positions match TRBD2. The CDR3 has 14 amino acids. The germline gives CDR1 SGDLS, CDR2 YYNGEE. V shed 0 bases, J shed 7 bases, and the junction held 6 bases outside the gene matches. CDR3 sequence reads: CASSVAGGPYEQYF. For the CDR3, the DNA is TGTGCCAGCAGCGTAGCGGGGGGGCCGTATGAGCAGTACTTC.

This clonotype occurred a few times. The chain has TRBV12-3 or TRBV12-4 and TRBJ2-7, with D possibly matching TRBD2 (6 bases). The CDR3 sequence is 17 residues long. Trimming left V 3 bases short and J 3 bases short, with 21 bases between. CDR3 bases: TGTGCCAGCAGTTTCCGTCAACCGGGACTCCTCGTCTACGAGCAGTACTTC. The encoded protein is CASSFRQPGLLVYEQYF.

The rearrangement joins TRBV7-9 to TRBJ2-3; 7 positions agree with TRBD1. This CDR3 spans 15 amino acids. The junction had 3 bases not matched to a gene; V was cut back by 1 base and J by 2 bases. Germline CDR1 is SEHNR and CDR2 is FQNEAQ (reference sequence). CDR3 amino acids: CASSLEGTVTDTQYF. CDR3 DNA sequence: TGTGCCAGCAGCTTAGAGGGGACAGTCACAGATACGCAGTATTTT. Looking up the rest from reference TRBV7-9 and TRBJ2-3 gives the full variable domain: DTGVSQNPRHKITKRGQNVTFRCDPISEHNRLYWYRQTLGQGPEFLTYFQNEAQLEKSRLLSDRFSAERPKGSFSTLEIQRTEQGDSAMYLCASSLEGTVTDTQYFGPGTRLTVL.

This chain's CDR3 is CASSLDLSTAFF. CDR3 bases: TGTGCCAGCAGCTTAGATCTCAGTACAGCTTTCTTT. The chain links TRBV7-9 to TRBJ1-1; no clear D gene. The V gene's germline CDR1 is SEHNR and CDR2 FQNEAQ (reference sequence). The length of the CDR3 is 12 residues. V was cut by 1 base and J by 10 bases, with 10 bases left in between.

The table lists this clonotype with a count of one. The chain combines TRBV6-2 or TRBV6-3 with TRBJ2-7; a weak D match, TRBD1 (7 bases). The germline V and J ends were trimmed by 4 bases and 1 base, with 14 bases remaining between them. Germline CDR1 is MNHEY and CDR2 is SVGEGT. The CDR3 spans 15 residues. Here the CDR3 DNA reads TGTGCCAGCAGTTGCGCAGGGGGGCGATCCTACGAGCAGTACTTC. Protein: CASSCAGGRSYEQYF.